One and the same sample provided the 17 T cell receptor beta chains below, sequenced in a study of blood T cell repertoires in COVID-19. Some clones are missing from TCRdb's copy, which holds only in-frame ones; the method was immunoSEQ multiplex PCR. The sample shows approximately 49,000 clones, 82% of them seen only once. The sequenced sample was peripheral blood. Every receptor here comes from a woman in her sixties or seventies with acute or convalescent COVID-19.

This clone was counted only a few times. V is TRBV6-5 and J is TRBJ1-1; 10 bases map to TRBD1. This CDR3 spans 15 amino acids. V lost 7 bases to trimming and J lost 0 bases; unmatched junction nucleotides: 5. CDR1 is MNHEY, CDR2 SVGAGI, per germline. The CDR3 is CASKKGQGLNTEAFF. The CDR3 DNA follows: TGTGCCAGCAAAAAGGGACAGGGGCTGAACACTGAAGCTTTCTTT.

The J gene is TRBJ2-1, the V gene TRBV13, with 9 nucleotides matching TRBD2. There are 15 residues in the CDR3. The V and J ends lost 2 bases and 8 bases, in that order; junction bases with no gene match: 7. Germline V gene sequence: CDR1 PRHDT, CDR2 FYEKMQ (reference sequence). DNA of the CDR3: TGTGCCAGCAGCTTATATGGCGGGGGGGCATATGAGCAGTTCTTC. Its translation is CASSLYGGGAYEQFF.

This clone occurred once. J is TRBJ1-2 and V is TRBV28; D unresolved. The CDR3 has 16 residues. Deletions cut 5 bases from V and 1 base from J, with 17 bases between. The V gene's germline CDR1 is MDHEN and CDR2 SYDVKM. In nucleotides, the CDR3 is TGTGCCAGCAGTACAGCGGCCACACACAGTAACTATGGCTACACCTTC. Protein product: CASSTAATHSNYGYTF.

The table lists this clone with a few counts. The chain combines TRBV28 with TRBJ2-1; D is unresolved. CDR3 length: 12 amino acids. The V and J ends lost 1 base and 9 bases respectively, with 7 bases between them. Germline V lookup: CDR1 MDHEN, CDR2 SYDVKM. DNA of the CDR3: TGTGCCAGCAGTTTATCCCCATCTGAGCAGTTCTTC. It encodes CASSLSPSEQFF. The whole variable domain, remainder taken from reference TRBV28 and TRBJ2-1, is DVKVTQSSRYLVKRTGEKVFLECVQDMDHENMFWYRQDPGLGLRLIYFSYDVKMKEKGDIPEGYSVSREKKERFSLILESASTNQTSMYLCASSLSPSEQFFGPGTRLTVL.

The V gene is TRBV13, the J gene TRBJ2-3; 9 bases map to TRBD2. Germline CDR1 PRHDT, CDR2 FYEKMQ (reference sequence). V was clipped by 5 bases and J by 5 bases; unmatched bases: 11. The CDR3 loop spans 16 amino acids. The CDR3 nucleotides read TGTGCCAGCAGCCGTTCCTGGGCTAGCGGGGTAGATACGCAGTATTTT. Translated: CASSRSWASGVDTQYF.

This clone is deemed medium-sized (0.01 to 0.1%). The chain carries TRBV7-9 and TRBJ1-1; TRBD1 matches at 9 bases. The junction had 10 bases not matched to a gene; V was cut back by 6 bases and J by 5 bases. Germline-derived CDR1 and CDR2 are SEHNR and FQNEAQ (reference sequence). The CDR3 has 15 amino acids. In DNA, the CDR3 is TGTGCCAGCAGTTACACCGGGACAGGGAAGACTGAAGCTTTCTTT. Translation gives CASSYTGTGKTEAFF.

The chain combines TRBV6-5 with TRBJ2-5; possibly TRBD1 for D (6 bases). V lost 4 bases and J 5 bases, leaving 14 bases between the germline ends. CDR1 and CDR2 from the germline V gene are MNHEY and SVGAGI. The CDR3 length is 14 residues. As DNA, the CDR3 is TGTGCCAGCAGTTTGACCAGGGGTGAGGAGACCCAGTACTTC. It specifies CASSLTRGEETQYF.

This clone came up once. V usage is TRBV29-1 and J usage is TRBJ1-1; 9 nucleotides align to TRBD1. The V and J ends lost 0 bases and 5 bases, in that order; junction bases with no gene match: 4. The CDR3 covers 14 residues. Per germline, CDR1 SQVTM and CDR2 ANQGSEA. The CDR3 nucleotides are TGCAGCGTTGAAGAGGTACAGGGGGCTACTGAAGCTTTCTTT. Translated: CSVEEVQGATEAFF.

The chain is built from TRBV5-4 and TRBJ2-2, with TRBD2 matching over 9 bases. CDR3 length equals 17 residues. From germline, CDR1 is SGHNT and CDR2 YYREEE (reference sequence). Trimming at V came to 4 bases and at J to 4 bases, leaving 11 bases not matched to a gene. DNA of the CDR3: TGTGCCAGCAGCCGCAACCTAGCGGGACCGATCACCGGGGAGCTGTTTTTT. Translating it yields CASSRNLAGPITGELFF.

V gene TRBV6-6 combines with J gene TRBJ1-4; 10 nucleotides align to TRBD1. J gave up 6 bases and V 6 bases, and 4 bases lay outside the gene matches. Germline V gene data show CDR1 as MNHNY and CDR2 as SVGAGI (reference sequence). The CDR3 contains 14 residues. CDR3 in amino acids: CASSRGQGDEKLFF. In DNA, the CDR3 is TGTGCCAGCAGCCGCGGACAGGGGGATGAAAAACTGTTTTTT.

This clone was picked up one time. The chain employs TRBV7-8 and TRBJ1-4, with D unresolved. Trimming removed 1 base from V and 11 bases from J, with 14 bases in between. Germline CDR1 SGHVS, CDR2 FQNEAQ. The CDR3 runs 14 residues. CDR3 region: CASSLVVRAGKLFF. The CDR3 coding sequence is TGTGCCAGCAGCTTAGTAGTGAGGGCTGGGAAACTGTTTTTT.

This chain joins TRBV24-1 and TRBJ2-5; no clear D. V was shortened by 4 bases and J by 4 bases, with 15 bases between the two germline ends. The length of the CDR3 is 15 residues. Germline V lookup: CDR1 KGHDR, CDR2 SFDVKD. The CDR3 here is CATSDPSRLGETQYF. CDR3 nucleotides: TGTGCCACCAGTGACCCTTCACGACTCGGAGAGACCCAGTACTTC.

The chain recombines TRBV29-1 with TRBJ1-1; possibly TRBD1 for D (6 bases). Trimming shortened V by 8 bases and J by 3 bases, and 16 bases separated the two germline ends. The CDR3 extends over 13 amino acids. The germline CDR1 and CDR2 sequences are SQVTM and ANQGSEA. The CDR3 sequence is CSFLQGTYTEAFF. CDR3 sequence (DNA): TGCAGCTTCTTACAGGGAACATACACTGAAGCTTTCTTT. Supplemented by reference TRBV29-1 and TRBJ1-1, the full variable domain reads SAVISQKPSRDICQRGTSLTIQCQVDSQVTMMFWYRQQPGQSLTLIATANQGSEATYESGFVIDKFPISRPNLTFSTLTVSNMSPEDSSIYLCSFLQGTYTEAFFGQGTRLTVV.

J is TRBJ1-3 and V is TRBV4-1, with unresolved D. V was clipped by 4 bases and J by 1 base, with 8 bases between them. Germline loops: CDR1 MGHRA, CDR2 YSYEKL. The CDR3 is 14 amino acids. CDR3 sequence (DNA): TGCGCCAGCAGCCGACTTCCTTCTGGAAACACCATATATTTT. It specifies CASSRLPSGNTIYF.

CDR3 loop: CASSGQGETQYF. CDR3 DNA sequence: TGTGCCAGCAGTGGACAGGGGGAGACCCAGTACTTC. The chain links TRBV2 to TRBJ2-5, with 8 bases matching TRBD1. The CDR3 is made up of 12 amino acids. CDR1 and CDR2 from the germline V gene are SNHLY and FYNNEI. Trimming cost V 4 bases and J 5 bases; bases outside gene matches: 0.

The gene calls are TRBV7-7 and TRBJ2-5; TRBD1 aligns across 8 bases. J lost 9 bases, V lost 6 bases, and 6 bases had no gene match. This CDR3 is built from 12 residues. Germline CDR1 reads SSHAT; CDR2 reads FNYEAQ (reference sequence). CDR3: CASSYQQGAQYF. The CDR3 nucleotides read TGTGCCAGCAGTTACCAACAGGGGGCCCAGTACTTC.

This clone showed up just once. The rearrangement links TRBV18 to TRBJ1-1; 7 nucleotides agree with TRBD1. The V and J ends lost 3 bases and 1 base, in that order; junction bases with no gene match: 8. Germline CDR1 and CDR2: KGHSH and LQKENI. The length of the CDR3 is 16 residues. CDR3 bases: TGTGCCAGCTCACCGTACAGGGGATTTGGGAACACTGAAGCTTTCTTT. It yields the protein CASSPYRGFGNTEAFF.